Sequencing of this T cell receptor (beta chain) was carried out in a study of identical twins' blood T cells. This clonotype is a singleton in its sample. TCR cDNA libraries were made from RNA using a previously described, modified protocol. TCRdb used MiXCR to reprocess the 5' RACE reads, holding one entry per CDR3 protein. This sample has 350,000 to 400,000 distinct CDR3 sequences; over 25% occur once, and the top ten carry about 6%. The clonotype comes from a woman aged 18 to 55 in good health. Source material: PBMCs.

CDR3 sequence (DNA): TGTGCCAGCAGCCTAACTAGCGGGGGCTCCTACGAGCAGTACTTC. Translation gives CASSLTSGGSYEQYF. V usage is TRBV7-2 and J usage is TRBJ2-7; 11 nucleotides match TRBD2. The V and J ends lost 5 bases and 0 bases, in that order; junction bases with no gene match: 3. The CDR3 sequence is 15 residues long. Germline CDR1 is SGHTA and CDR2 is FQGNSA.